The 27 T cell receptor beta chains given below trace back to one sample, sequenced in a study of cytomegalovirus exposure and HLA in healthy donors (dated by TCRdb to 2016 to 2017). Receptors were amplified or captured by the immunoSEQ multiplex PCR assay. The multiplex PCR relied on a mix of 60 forward primers for TCR Vbeta segments and 13 reverse primers for TCR Jbeta segments. Entries here come from immuneACCESS through TCRdb and include only in-frame sequences with V and J called. Some clones fail to appear in such tables; in the studies checked, an unresolved V gene covers under half of the shortfall, and the cause of the remainder is unknown. The sample data list roughly 100,000 clones, and approximately 64% of these were observed just once. Around 3.5% of the sample is in the top ten clones. The sequenced sample was PBMCs. These receptors were obtained from a woman aged 45-60 years in good health and CMV-seronegative.

The chain links TRBV7-9 to TRBJ1-4; TRBD1 matches 12 bases. This CDR3 contains 19 residues. With V trimmed by 0 bases and J by 3 bases, 8 bases remained unmatched. Per the germline V gene, CDR1 is SEHNR and CDR2 is FQNEAQ (reference sequence). CDR3 in DNA: TGTGCCAGCAGCTTAGCGGCCGGGACAGGGGGCACGGCTAATGAAAAACTGTTTTTT. The encoded protein is CASSLAAGTGGTANEKLFF. The entire variable domain, with the rest obtained from reference TRBV7-9 and TRBJ1-4, is as follows: DTGVSQNPRHKITKRGQNVTFRCDPISEHNRLYWYRQTLGQGPEFLTYFQNEAQLEKSRLLSDRFSAERPKGSFSTLEIQRTEQGDSAMYLCASSLAAGTGGTANEKLFFGSGTQLSVL.

This clone was observed a handful of times. V is TRBV5-1 and J is TRBJ2-5; possibly TRBD1 for D (6 bases). Germline V gene data show CDR1 as SGHRS and CDR2 as YFSETQ. The CDR3 contains 18 residues. The germline V and J ends were trimmed by 4 bases and 3 bases, with 25 bases remaining between them. DNA of the CDR3: TGCGCCAGCAGCCGCCAAATAACGCCTGGACAGAGAAAAGAGACCCAGTACTTC. Translation: CASSRQITPGQRKETQYF.

This rearrangement joins TRBV5-1 to TRBJ2-5, with 7 nucleotides matching TRBD1. This CDR3 contains 15 residues. Trimming cost V 0 bases and J 0 bases; bases outside gene matches: 2. In germline, CDR1 is SGHRS, CDR2 YFSETQ. The DNA for the CDR3 is TGCGCCAGCAGCTTGGAAGGGACAGACCAAGAGACCCAGTACTTC. Translated, it gives CASSLEGTDQETQYF.

This chain uses TRBV10-2 with TRBJ2-7, with TRBD2 matching 10 bases. Germline-derived CDR1 and CDR2 are WSHSY and SAAADI. V dropped 4 bases and J dropped 4; count of bases not matched to a gene: 7. The CDR3 extends over 15 amino acids. This CDR3 reads CASSVRAGGGYEQYF. The CDR3 nucleotides read TGCGCCAGCAGTGTCAGAGCGGGAGGGGGGTACGAGCAGTACTTC.

This chain's CDR3 is CASSLFPGGSYEQYF. The CDR3 DNA reads as TGTGCCAGCAGCTTATTTCCGGGAGGGTCCTACGAGCAGTACTTC. The rearrangement links TRBV7-3 to TRBJ2-7; 8 nucleotides align to TRBD2. The germline gives CDR1 SGHTA, CDR2 FQGTGA. V trimming: 2 bases; J trimming: 1 base; junction bases outside the gene matches: 4. The CDR3 extends over 15 amino acids.

J is TRBJ2-1 and V is TRBV4-2; no clear D. The CDR3 is 14 residues long. Trimming removed 1 base at V and 4 bases at J, with 8 bases between. CDR1 is LGHNA and CDR2 is YNFKEQ in the germline V gene. In nucleotides, the CDR3 is TGTGCCAGCAGCCAAGCTCTAACGTACAATGAGCAGTTCTTC. Its translation is CASSQALTYNEQFF.

The rearrangement links TRBV5-1 to TRBJ1-2; TRBD1 matches at 12 bases. The CDR3 loop spans 15 amino acids. Losses at the gene ends were 0 bases for V and 8 bases for J; bases not matched to a gene: 5. Germline assignment: CDR1 SGHRS and CDR2 YFSETQ. The CDR3: CASSLVGTGGRGYTF. CDR3 in DNA: TGCGCCAGCAGCTTGGTGGGGACAGGGGGCCGGGGCTACACCTTC.

This clone was detected a few times. The chain couples TRBV5-1 to TRBJ2-5; 7 bases are a match to TRBD2. The CDR3 sequence is 13 residues long. V gave up 4 bases and J gave up 2 bases; unmatched junction bases: 2. The germline V gene has CDR1 SGHRS and CDR2 YFSETQ. CDR3 in amino acids: CASSREVQETQYF. The CDR3 bases are TGCGCCAGCAGCCGGGAGGTTCAAGAGACCCAGTACTTC.

The V and J genes are TRBV28 and TRBJ2-5; 11 bases agree with TRBD2. The trim removed 7 bases at V and 5 bases at J, leaving 12 bases unmatched. Germline values: CDR1 MDHEN, CDR2 SYDVKM. The CDR3 covers 16 residues. CDR3 DNA: TGTGCCAGCACCCGAAGACTAGCGGGAAAGCCCGAGACCCAGTACTTC. Translating it yields CASTRRLAGKPETQYF.

The chain couples TRBV5-1 to TRBJ2-4; possible D gene TRBD1, 6 bases. Trimming pared 0 bases from V and 1 base from J, leaving 11 bases between. CDR1 and CDR2 from the germline V gene are SGHRS and YFSETQ. The CDR3 runs 16 residues. As DNA, the CDR3 is TGCGCCAGCAGCTTGGCCCCAGGGGCGGCCAAAAACATTCAGTACTTC. Translation: CASSLAPGAAKNIQYF.

The count of this clone is one. This chain joins TRBV7-2 and TRBJ2-7, with D uncertain. Germline CDR1 and CDR2: SGHTA and FQGNSA. The CDR3 length is 14 residues. V was shortened by 0 bases and J by 1 base, with 7 bases between the two germline ends. The CDR3 region has the DNA TGTGCCAGCAGCTTAGCCCAGGCATCCTACGAGCAGTACTTC. Protein product: CASSLAQASYEQYF. The whole variable domain, filled in from reference TRBV7-2 and TRBJ2-7, reads GAGVSQSPSNKVTEKGKDVELRCDPISGHTALYWYRQSLGQGLEFLIYFQGNSAPDKSGLPSDRFSAERTGGSVSTLTIQRTQQEDSAVYLCASSLAQASYEQYFGPGTRLTVT.

The chain recombines TRBV19 with TRBJ1-6; no clear D gene. Trimming removed 3 bases from V and 9 bases from J, with 9 bases in between. The CDR3 sequence is 13 residues long. Germline CDR1 and CDR2: LNHDA and SQIVND (reference sequence). CDR3 coding DNA: TGTGCCAGTAGTATCCGGGGAGGTTCACCCCTCCACTTT. Amino acid sequence: CASSIRGGSPLHF.

The chain employs TRBV19 and TRBJ1-4, with D maybe TRBD1 (5 bases). Germline CDR1 LNHDA, CDR2 SQIVND (reference sequence). The CDR3 spans 16 residues. V was shortened by 5 bases and J by 3 bases, with 16 bases between the two germline ends. The DNA for the CDR3 is TGTGCCAGTAGTCAAATGGCCAGGGCGTCTAATGAAAAACTGTTTTTT. This translates into CASSQMARASNEKLFF.

The chain joins TRBV18 to TRBJ1-2, with 8 nucleotides matching TRBD1. J lost 8 bases, V lost 5 bases, and 7 bases had no gene match. This CDR3 is built from 13 residues. The germline CDR1 and CDR2 sequences are KGHSH and LQKENI. The CDR3 loop reads CASSSGQERGYTF. The CDR3 coding sequence is TGTGCCAGCTCATCGGGACAGGAACGGGGCTACACCTTC.

The chain has TRBV6-5 and TRBJ2-1; 9 bases line up with TRBD1. The germline CDR1 and CDR2 sequences are MNHEY and SVGAGI. V gave up 5 bases and J gave up 5 bases; unmatched junction bases: 4. The CDR3 totals 14 residues. This chain's CDR3 is CASSPDRGDNEQFF. CDR3 nucleotide sequence: TGTGCCAGCAGTCCGGACAGGGGAGACAATGAGCAGTTCTTC.

This chain connects TRBV6-5 to TRBJ1-3; 9 bases are a match to TRBD1. V dropped 7 bases and J dropped 4; count of bases not matched to a gene: 8. Germline assignment: CDR1 MNHEY and CDR2 SVGAGI. The CDR3 spans 15 residues. The CDR3 coding sequence is TGTGCCAGCACCAAAAACAGGGGGCAAGGAAACACCATATATTTT. Its protein product is CASTKNRGQGNTIYF.

This chain connects TRBV4-3 to TRBJ2-1; 14 bases are shared with TRBD2. Germline-derived CDR1 and CDR2 are LGHNA and YSLEER. V trimming: 0 bases; J trimming: 5 bases; junction bases outside the gene matches: 6. The CDR3 contains 18 residues. CDR3 bases: TGCGCCAGCAGCCAAGATCCCCCGGGACTAGCGGGAGACAATGAGCAGTTCTTC. Its translation is CASSQDPPGLAGDNEQFF.

This clone was recorded a few times. The chain couples TRBV25-1 to TRBJ2-4, with 11 nucleotides matching TRBD2. The germline CDR1 and CDR2 sequences are MGHDK and SYGVNS. Trimming took 4 bases from V and 8 from J; bases not matched to a gene: 7. This CDR3 spans 15 amino acids. The CDR3 is CASSGLAGTTYIQYF. CDR3 DNA sequence: TGTGCCAGCAGTGGACTAGCGGGAACAACTTACATTCAGTACTTC.

This rearrangement joins TRBV19 to TRBJ1-4, with D perhaps TRBD1 (5 bases). This CDR3 contains 14 residues. Trimming shortened V by 7 bases and J by 3 bases, and 12 bases separated the two germline ends. Germline loops: CDR1 LNHDA, CDR2 SQIVND (reference sequence). This CDR3 reads CASIQPGANEKLFF. The CDR3 DNA reads TGTGCCAGTATCCAACCGGGGGCTAATGAAAAACTGTTTTTT.

The rearrangement links TRBV11-3 to TRBJ1-4, with 9 bases lining up with TRBD1. Looked up from germline, CDR1 is SGHNT and CDR2 is YENEEA. The CDR3 covers 17 residues. After removal of 5 bases from V and 2 bases from J, the junction contained 9 bases not matched to a gene. The CDR3 region is CASSGKDRGMTNEKLFF. CDR3 coding DNA: TGTGCCAGCAGCGGAAAGGACAGGGGTATGACTAATGAAAAACTGTTTTTT. Using reference TRBV11-3 and TRBJ1-4 for the parts outside the CDR3, the full variable domain is EAGVVQSPRYKIIEKKQPVAFWCNPISGHNTLYWYLQNLGQGPELLIRYENEEAVDDSQLPKDRFSAERLKGVDSTLKIQPAELGDSAVYLCASSGKDRGMTNEKLFFGSGTQLSVL.

This clone is a singleton in its sample. V usage is TRBV10-3 and J usage is TRBJ1-5; perhaps TRBD1 as D (5 bases). This CDR3 region has 14 residues. CDR1 and CDR2 from the germline V gene are ENHRY and SYGVKD. Trimming removed 1 base from V and 9 bases from J, with 13 bases in between. The CDR3 DNA follows: TGTGCCATCAGTGAGTTAAGTCTCCAGGGGCCCCAGCATTTT. It codes for CAISELSLQGPQHF.

This rearrangement joins TRBV9 to TRBJ1-4; no clear D. Per the germline V gene, CDR1 is SGDLS and CDR2 is YYNGEE. V lost 0 bases and J 6 bases, leaving 12 bases between the germline ends. The length of the CDR3 is 15 residues. CDR3: CASSVAVQAYEKLFF. The CDR3 DNA reads as TGTGCCAGCAGCGTAGCTGTGCAAGCATATGAAAAACTGTTTTTT.

A single count supports this clone. The rearrangement links TRBV6-5 to TRBJ1-3; D call uncertain. The germline gives CDR1 MNHEY, CDR2 SVGAGI. V was pared by 7 bases and J by 4 bases, with 5 bases between. The CDR3 consists of 11 residues. Here the CDR3 DNA reads TGTGCCAGCACCAGGGGAAACACCATATATTTT. It translates to CASTRGNTIYF.

V gene TRBV18 combines with J gene TRBJ2-1; 8 bases line up with TRBD1. The V gene end was trimmed by 3 bases and the J gene end by 8 bases; junction bases not matched to a gene: 9. The V gene's germline CDR1 is KGHSH and CDR2 LQKENI. This CDR3 spans 15 amino acids. The CDR3 DNA reads as TGTGCCAGCTCACCGAATGGCAGGGGGCCGGATGAGCAGTTCTTC. Its protein product is CASSPNGRGPDEQFF.

The chain links TRBV27 to TRBJ1-1; D unclear. The CDR3 has 16 residues. V lost 2 bases to trimming and J lost 0 bases, with 13 bases between them. The germline V gene encodes CDR1 MNHEY and CDR2 SMNVEV (reference sequence). CDR3 in amino acids: CASSLQAGAMNTEAFF. DNA for the CDR3: TGTGCCAGCAGTTTACAAGCAGGCGCCATGAACACTGAAGCTTTCTTT.

J is TRBJ2-7 and V is TRBV7-8, with D perhaps TRBD1 (6 bases). The CDR3 runs 14 residues. V lost 1 base to trimming and J lost 5 bases, with 12 bases between them. Per the germline V gene, CDR1 is SGHVS and CDR2 is FQNEAQ. CDR3 bases: TGTGCCAGCAGCTTAGTACAGGGACGGGACGAGCAGTACTTC. This gives the protein CASSLVQGRDEQYF. Variable domain in full (rest from reference TRBV7-8 and TRBJ2-7): GAGVSQSPRYKVAKRGQDVALRCDPISGHVSLFWYQQALGQGPEFLTYFQNEAQLDKSGLPSDRFFAERPEGSVSTLKIQRTQQEDSAVYLCASSLVQGRDEQYFGPGTRLTVT.

The chain carries TRBV19 and TRBJ2-7; the match to TRBD2 covers 16 bases. Germline CDR1 and CDR2: LNHDA and SQIVND (reference sequence). Trimming at V came to 5 bases and at J to 3 bases, leaving 10 bases not matched to a gene. This CDR3 spans 18 amino acids. The CDR3 loop is CASSEGTSGREVIYEQYF. The CDR3 DNA reads TGTGCCAGTAGTGAAGGGACTAGCGGGAGGGAGGTAATCTACGAGCAGTACTTC.